These 13 T cell receptor beta chains share one sample of origin, sequenced in a study of T cells and copy number aberrations in small-cell lung cancer. Data came from immunoSEQ multiplex PCR; TCRdb stores just in-frame clones and leaves some out. The repertoire holds 500 to 550 clones, with roughly 90% as singletons. Sequencing was done on a sample of tumor tissue. The receptors derive from a man aged 55 to 69 with small cell lung cancer.

V and J are TRBV11-3 and TRBJ1-1; D gene unclear. Per germline, CDR1 SGHNT and CDR2 YENEEA. Deletions cut 2 bases from V and 0 bases from J, with 4 bases between. CDR3 length equals 13 residues. The CDR3: CASSLILNTEAFF. The CDR3 nucleotides are TGTGCCAGCAGCTTAATCCTGAACACTGAAGCTTTCTTT.

The rearrangement links TRBV13 to TRBJ2-7, with 10 nucleotides matching TRBD1. The CDR3 extends over 17 amino acids. Germline V gene sequence: CDR1 PRHDT, CDR2 FYEKMQ (reference sequence). J was trimmed by 0 bases and V by 8 bases; bases with no gene match: 13. This CDR3 reads CASSLRGQGINSYEQYF. The CDR3 DNA is TGTGCCAGCTCGTTGCGGGGACAGGGGATCAACTCCTACGAGCAGTACTTC.

Turning to this clone: The same CDR3 is also encoded by other DNA sequences in this sample. The genes are TRBV7-2 and TRBJ2-3, with D unclear. The CDR3 consists of 12 residues. With 6 bases removed from V and 2 bases from J, the gap between germline ends came to 6 bases. The germline CDR1 and CDR2 sequences are SGHTA and FQGNSA. The chain's CDR3 is CASSPTTDTQYF. The CDR3 DNA is TGTGCCAGCAGTCCAACCACAGATACGCAGTATTTT.

The rearrangement joins TRBV7-3 to TRBJ2-1; 10 positions match TRBD1. The germline V gene has CDR1 SGHTA and CDR2 FQGTGA. J lost 12 bases, V lost 5 bases, and 4 bases had no gene match. This CDR3 comprises 12 residues. The CDR3 DNA is TGTGCCAGCAGCCCGGGACAGGGGTGGCAGTTCTTC. This gives the protein CASSPGQGWQFF.

The gene calls are TRBV5-1 and TRBJ2-7, with 7 bases that match TRBD1. The ends lost 4 bases at V and 5 bases at J; junction bases unmatched: 12. The germline CDR1 and CDR2 sequences are SGHRS and YFSETQ. This CDR3 region has 15 residues. The CDR3 is CASSEDVLTGNEQYF. DNA of the CDR3: TGCGCCAGCAGCGAGGACGTTCTGACAGGGAACGAGCAGTACTTC.

The CDR3 spells CASSAGALGGTAGGYTF. Here the CDR3 DNA reads TGTGCCAGCAGCGCAGGGGCCCTTGGGGGGACCGCGGGGGGCTACACCTTC. The chain has TRBV9 and TRBJ1-2; a possible D gene is TRBD1 (6 bases). CDR3 length equals 17 residues. The V end lost 3 bases, the J end lost 8 bases, and 26 bases lay between the germline ends. Germline CDR1 is SGDLS and CDR2 is YYNGEE.

This chain joins TRBV9 and TRBJ2-2, with D unresolved. Germline values: CDR1 SGDLS, CDR2 YYNGEE. Trimming removed 0 bases from V and 3 bases from J, with 9 bases in between. The CDR3 is 15 residues long. CDR3 nucleotide sequence: TGTGCCAGCAGCGTAGCTGGGCTAGACACCGGGGAGCTGTTTTTT. It yields the protein CASSVAGLDTGELFF.

The table lists this clone with a few counts. Here the CDR3 reads CASSQDRGAQPQHF. CDR3 nucleotide sequence: TGTGCCAGCAGCCAAGATCGGGGGGCGCAGCCCCAGCATTTT. This chain connects TRBV4-2 to TRBJ1-5; weak D call: TRBD1 (6 bases). In germline, CDR1 is LGHNA, CDR2 YNFKEQ. There are 14 residues in the CDR3. Trimming pared 0 bases from V and 7 bases from J, leaving 10 bases between.

This chain links TRBV9 with TRBJ2-3; perhaps TRBD2 as D (6 bases). Deletions cut 4 bases from V and 0 bases from J, with 12 bases between. From germline, CDR1 is SGDLS and CDR2 YYNGEE. The CDR3 is 15 amino acids. Here the CDR3 reads CASSSYSGSTDTQYF. The CDR3 region has the DNA TGTGCCAGCAGCTCATATAGCGGAAGCACAGATACGCAGTATTTT.

The genes are TRBV6-5 and TRBJ2-2, with D tentatively TRBD1 or TRBD2 (5 bases each). Germline CDR1 reads MNHEY; CDR2 reads SVGAGI. This CDR3 spans 15 amino acids. Trimming took 6 bases from V and 0 from J, leaving 11 bases between them. The CDR3 loop reads CASSVMGANTGELFF. The CDR3 DNA reads TGTGCCAGCAGCGTTATGGGGGCGAACACCGGGGAGCTGTTTTTT.

V is TRBV5-4 and J is TRBJ2-2; 11 bases are shared with TRBD1. Germline CDR1 is SGHNT and CDR2 is YYREEE (reference sequence). Trimming cost V 0 bases and J 5 bases; bases outside gene matches: 3. The CDR3 spans 16 residues. DNA for the CDR3: TGTGCCAGCAGCTTGGGGGGACAGGGGGAAACCGGGGAGCTGTTTTTT. Translation gives CASSLGGQGETGELFF.

The V gene is TRBV7-9, the J gene TRBJ2-7, with no clear D. Trimming left V 3 bases short and J 1 base short, with 10 bases between. Germline V gives CDR1 SEHNR, CDR2 FQNEAQ (reference sequence). The CDR3 length is 14 residues. For the CDR3, the DNA is TGTGCCAGCAGCTTCACACGGAATTCCTACGAGCAGTACTTC. It specifies CASSFTRNSYEQYF.

CDR3 sequence (DNA): TGCGCCAGCACCCCGACAGAATCCAATCAGCCCCAGCATTTT. It encodes CASTPTESNQPQHF. This chain links TRBV10-2 with TRBJ1-5; possibly TRBD1 for D (5 bases). The CDR3 runs to 14 residues. CDR1 is WSHSY, CDR2 SAAADI, per germline. Between the trimmed V and J ends, which lost 7 bases and 3 bases, there was a span of 13 bases.